This T cell receptor (beta chain) was sequenced in a study of blood T cell repertoires in COVID-19. Study in general: T cells, B-cell-depleted T cells, or PBMCs provided the cDNA or gDNA that served as material.

Profiled with immunoSEQ multiplex PCR; TCRdb holds only in-frame clones, not every one. The table lists nearly 110,000 clones, about 80% of them singletons. The sample was peripheral blood. The receptor's source is a man between 65 and 80 years old with acute or convalescent COVID-19.

The CDR3 DNA reads TGTGCCAGCAGTTCAGGACAGGGCAAGTCAGCTTTCTTT. It yields the protein CASSSGQGKSAFF. This chain connects TRBV27 to TRBJ1-1; 8 bases are a match to TRBD1. The CDR3 covers 13 residues. Germline CDR1 and CDR2: MNHEY and SMNVEV (reference sequence). Trimming cost V 4 bases and J 10 bases; bases outside gene matches: 8.